Sequencing of this T cell receptor beta chain was carried out in a study of regulatory T cells in long-lasting Graves disease. Time point of the sample: newly diagnosed GD, antithyroid drugs for less than 3 months. Generation of the TCR library employed RNA extracted from PBMCs. Per the germline V gene, CDR1 is LNHDA and CDR2 is SQIVND (reference sequence). V trimming: 0 bases; J trimming: 7 bases; junction bases outside the gene matches: 2. The length of the CDR3 is 13 residues. Arm-PCR with iRepertoire HTBI primers amplified the CDR3 regions for these TCR beta libraries. MiXCR was run by TCRdb on the multiplex PCR reads, yielding one entry per CDR3 protein. Of around 480,000 distinct CDR3 sequences in the sample, more than 15% were seen once. This same sample was also part of a study on T cells in Graves' hyperthyroidism and ophthalmopathy. That report notes: From stable hyperthyroidism, ophthalmopathy was separated by a 13 V-J model.

Sequencing used peripheral blood mononuclear cells (PBMCs), obtained at new diagnosis, from a patient treated with antithyroid drugs. The chain carries TRBV19 and TRBJ1-1, with TRBD1 matching over 7 bases. The source is a woman aged 40-60 years with Graves disease. The CDR3 DNA sequence: TGTGCCAGTAGTATAGACCCAGGGGGTGAAGCTTTCTTT. Translation gives CASSIDPGGEAFF.